These T cell receptor beta chains were read from a single sample in a study of blood T cell repertoires in COVID-19. Measured with immunoSEQ multiplex PCR; TCRdb has only the in-frame clones, and not every one. The table has around 420,000 clones, approximately 86% seen once. Source material: PBMCs or T cells enriched from blood (not recorded which). Receptors originate from a middle-aged woman with acute COVID-19. Each CDR3 is given with its conserved first and last residue. D genes are given only for firm matches. Clone size is shown for a subset of rows, as once, few, many or a class of expanded clone.

v_call: TRBV5-1; j_call: TRBJ1-1; d_call: TRBD1; clone_size: .; cdr3_nt: TGCGCCAGCAAGGATCGGGACAGAGATGAAGCTTTCTTT; cdr3_aa: CASKDRDRDEAFF
v_call: TRBV3-1/TRBV3-2; j_call: TRBJ1-4; d_call: TRBD1; clone_size: .; cdr3_nt: TGTGCCAGCAGCCAAGCAGGGGGACATAATGAAAAACTGTTTTTT; cdr3_aa: CASSQAGGHNEKLFF
v_call: TRBV2; j_call: TRBJ1-3; d_call: TRBD1; clone_size: .; cdr3_nt: TGTGCCAGCCGGGACAGCGCTGGAAACACCATATATTTT; cdr3_aa: CASRDSAGNTIYF
v_call: TRBV11-2; j_call: TRBJ1-5; d_call: TRBD1; clone_size: once; cdr3_nt: TGTGCCAGCAGCCTTGGGACAGGGTCGGGGAGCAATCAGCCCCAGCATTTT; cdr3_aa: CASSLGTGSGSNQPQHF
v_call: TRBV6-5; j_call: TRBJ2-7; d_call: TRBD2; clone_size: .; cdr3_nt: TGTGCCAGCAGACGGCGGGAGGAGCAGTACTTC; cdr3_aa: CASRRREEQYF
v_call: TRBV2; j_call: TRBJ2-7; d_call: .; clone_size: .; cdr3_nt: TGTGCCAGCAGTGAATCAGCCAGGGGCTCCTACGAGCAGTACTTC; cdr3_aa: CASSESARGSYEQYF
v_call: TRBV2; j_call: TRBJ1-5; d_call: TRBD1; clone_size: .; cdr3_nt: TGTGCCAGCATCGGGGACAGGGGTCAGCCCCAGCATTTT; cdr3_aa: CASIGDRGQPQHF
v_call: TRBV18; j_call: TRBJ1-1; d_call: .; clone_size: .; cdr3_nt: TGTGCCAGCTCACCAGAGAGGGCCACTGAAGCTTTCTTT; cdr3_aa: CASSPERATEAFF
v_call: TRBV6-1; j_call: TRBJ1-1; d_call: .; clone_size: .; cdr3_nt: TGTGCCAGCAGTGAATCGTGGGGGCGGAACACTGAAGCTTTCTTT; cdr3_aa: CASSESWGRNTEAFF
v_call: TRBV30; j_call: TRBJ1-6; d_call: .; clone_size: .; cdr3_nt: TGTGCCTGGAGGTCACAGAATAATTCACCCCTCCACTTT; cdr3_aa: CAWRSQNNSPLHF